Following are 4 T cell receptor beta chains from one sample sequenced in a study of shared clonotypes between healthy human individuals. Naive-designated CD8 cells lacked CD45RO, were positively enriched for CCR7, and omitted terminally differentiated effector memory CD45RA+ cells. Libraries were prepared by immunoSEQ multiplex PCR; TCRdb keeps only in-frame clonotypes and omits some of them. The sample contains millions of clones, just under 95% of which appear only once. What was sequenced was naive CD8+ T cells sorted from blood. The origin of the receptors is a young man in good health.

This chain uses TRBV5-6 with TRBJ1-2, with D uncertain. V was clipped by 0 bases and J by 8 bases, with 8 bases between them. Germline CDR1 SGHDT, CDR2 YYEEEE. CDR3 length equals 12 residues. CDR3 protein: CASSLAELGYTF. The CDR3 nucleotides read TGTGCCAGCAGCTTGGCGGAGTTGGGCTACACCTTC.

V usage is TRBV28 and J usage is TRBJ1-4; D not resolved. The CDR3 sequence is 15 residues long. Trimming removed 4 bases at V and 0 bases at J, with 9 bases between. Germline V CDR1 and CDR2: MDHEN, SYDVKM. The CDR3 region is CASSSYLATNEKLFF. CDR3 DNA: TGTGCCAGCAGTTCCTACCTCGCAACTAATGAAAAACTGTTTTTT.

This sequence joins TRBV9 and TRBJ1-1; D uncertain. CDR1 and CDR2 (germline): SGDLS, YYNGEE. The CDR3 is 16 amino acids. V was pared by 6 bases and J by 0 bases, with 18 bases between. The CDR3 region has the DNA TGTGCCAGCAAATATTCGGCAGATTTCATGAACACTGAAGCTTTCTTT. This codes for CASKYSADFMNTEAFF. Full variable domain (remainder filled in from reference TRBV9 and TRBJ1-1): DSGVTQTPKHLITATGQRVTLRCSPRSGDLSVYWYQQSLDQGLQFLIQYYNGEERAKGNILERFSAQQFPDLHSELNLSSLELGDSALYFCASKYSADFMNTEAFFGQGTRLTVV.

CDR3 sequence: CASRTQGAGTGELFF. CDR3 bases: TGTGCCAGCAGGACACAGGGGGCTGGCACCGGGGAGCTGTTTTTT. J is TRBJ2-2 and V is TRBV6-1, with 9 nucleotides matching TRBD1. Germline V gene sequence: CDR1 MNHNS, CDR2 SASEGT. CDR3 length: 15 residues. The V gene end was trimmed by 6 bases and the J gene end by 4 bases; junction bases not matched to a gene: 6.